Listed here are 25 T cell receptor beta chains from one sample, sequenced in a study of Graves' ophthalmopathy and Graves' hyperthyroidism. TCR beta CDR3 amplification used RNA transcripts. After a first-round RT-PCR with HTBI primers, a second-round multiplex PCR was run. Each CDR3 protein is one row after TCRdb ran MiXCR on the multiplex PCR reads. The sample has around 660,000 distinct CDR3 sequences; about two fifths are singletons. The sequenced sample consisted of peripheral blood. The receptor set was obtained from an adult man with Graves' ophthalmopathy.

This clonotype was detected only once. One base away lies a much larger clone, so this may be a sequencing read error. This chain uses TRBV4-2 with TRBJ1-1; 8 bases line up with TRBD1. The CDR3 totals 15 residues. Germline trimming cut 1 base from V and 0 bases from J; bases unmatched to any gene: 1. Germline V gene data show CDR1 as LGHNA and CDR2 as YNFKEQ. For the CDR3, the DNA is TGTGCCAGCAGCCAAGGGACAGGGCTGAACACTGAAGCTTTCTTT. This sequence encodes CASSQGTGLNTEAFF.

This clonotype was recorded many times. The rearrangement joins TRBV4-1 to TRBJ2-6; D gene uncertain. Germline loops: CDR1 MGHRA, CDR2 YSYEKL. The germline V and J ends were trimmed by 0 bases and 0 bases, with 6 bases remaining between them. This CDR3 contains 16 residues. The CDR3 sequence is CASSQEVISGANVLTF. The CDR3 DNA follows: TGCGCCAGCAGCCAAGAGGTGATCTCTGGGGCCAACGTCCTGACTTTC.

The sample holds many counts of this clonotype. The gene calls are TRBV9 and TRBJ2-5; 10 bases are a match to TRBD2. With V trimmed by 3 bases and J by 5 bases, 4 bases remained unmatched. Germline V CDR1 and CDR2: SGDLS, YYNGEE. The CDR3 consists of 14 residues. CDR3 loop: CASSERGGTETQYF. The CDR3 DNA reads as TGTGCCAGCAGCGAGCGGGGGGGGACGGAGACCCAGTACTTC. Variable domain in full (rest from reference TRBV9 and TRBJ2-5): DSGVTQTPKHLITATGQRVTLRCSPRSGDLSVYWYQQSLDQGLQFLIQYYNGEERAKGNILERFSAQQFPDLHSELNLSSLELGDSALYFCASSERGGTETQYFGPGTRLLVL.

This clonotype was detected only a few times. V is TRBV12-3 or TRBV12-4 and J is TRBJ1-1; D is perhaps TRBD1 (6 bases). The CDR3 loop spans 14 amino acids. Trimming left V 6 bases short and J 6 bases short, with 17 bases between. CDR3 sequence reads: CASSPDRRVSEAFF. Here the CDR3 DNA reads TGTGCCAGCAGCCCTGACAGGCGAGTCTCTGAAGCTTTCTTT.

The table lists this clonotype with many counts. CDR3 loop: CASSEAKGPYEQYF. In nucleotides, the CDR3 is TGTGCCAGCAGTGAAGCGAAGGGTCCCTACGAGCAGTACTTC. The chain recombines TRBV2 with TRBJ2-7, with unresolved D. The CDR3 is made up of 14 amino acids. Germline V gives CDR1 SNHLY, CDR2 FYNNEI. Deletions cut 0 bases from V and 2 bases from J, with 8 bases between.

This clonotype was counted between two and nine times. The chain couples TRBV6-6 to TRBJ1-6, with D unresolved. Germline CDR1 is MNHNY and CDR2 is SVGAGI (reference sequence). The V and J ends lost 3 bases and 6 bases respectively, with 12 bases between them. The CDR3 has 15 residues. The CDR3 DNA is TGTGCCAGCAGTTATTATGAACGCGTTAATTCACCCCTCCACTTT. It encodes CASSYYERVNSPLHF.

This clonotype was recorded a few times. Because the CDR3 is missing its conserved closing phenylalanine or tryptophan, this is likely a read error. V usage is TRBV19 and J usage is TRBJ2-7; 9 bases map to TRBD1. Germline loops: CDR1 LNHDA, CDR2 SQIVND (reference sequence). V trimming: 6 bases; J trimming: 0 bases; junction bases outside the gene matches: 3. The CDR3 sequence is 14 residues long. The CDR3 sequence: CASSLDRGSYEQYL. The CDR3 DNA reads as TGTGCCAGTAGCTTGGACAGGGGCTCCTACGAGCAGTACCTC.

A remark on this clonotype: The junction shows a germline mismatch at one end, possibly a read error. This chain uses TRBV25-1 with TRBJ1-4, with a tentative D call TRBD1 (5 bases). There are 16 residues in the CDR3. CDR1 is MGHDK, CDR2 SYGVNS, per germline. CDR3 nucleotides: TGTGCCAGCAGTGGATACGCAGGGACGATGGATGAAAAACTGCTTTTT. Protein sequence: CASSGYAGTMDEKLLF.

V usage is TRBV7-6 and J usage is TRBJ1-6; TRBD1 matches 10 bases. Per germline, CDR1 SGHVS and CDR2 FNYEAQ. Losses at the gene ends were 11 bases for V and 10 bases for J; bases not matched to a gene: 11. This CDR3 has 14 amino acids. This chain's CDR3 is CAWTGGEIGSPLHF. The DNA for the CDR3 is TGTGCCTGGACAGGGGGAGAGATTGGGTCACCCCTCCACTTT.

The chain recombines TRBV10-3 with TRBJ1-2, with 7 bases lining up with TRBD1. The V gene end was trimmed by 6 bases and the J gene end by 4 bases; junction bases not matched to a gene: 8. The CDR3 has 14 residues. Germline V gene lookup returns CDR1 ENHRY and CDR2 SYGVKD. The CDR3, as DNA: TGTGCCATCAGCCCCGAACAGGGGACCTATGGCTACACCTTC. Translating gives CAISPEQGTYGYTF.

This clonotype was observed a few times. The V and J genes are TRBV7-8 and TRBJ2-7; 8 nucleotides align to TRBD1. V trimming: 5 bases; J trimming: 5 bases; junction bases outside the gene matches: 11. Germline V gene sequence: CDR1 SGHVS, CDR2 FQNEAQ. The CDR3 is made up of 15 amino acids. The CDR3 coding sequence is TGTGCCAGCAGCCAGACACCGGACAGGGACAACGAGCAGTACTTC. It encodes CASSQTPDRDNEQYF.

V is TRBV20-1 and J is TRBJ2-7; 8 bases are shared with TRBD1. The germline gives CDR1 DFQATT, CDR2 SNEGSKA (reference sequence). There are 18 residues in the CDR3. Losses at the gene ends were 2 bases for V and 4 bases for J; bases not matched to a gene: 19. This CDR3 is CSARYGQGVDGSGYEQYF. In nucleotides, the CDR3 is TGCAGTGCTAGATACGGACAGGGTGTTGACGGGAGCGGTTACGAGCAGTACTTC.

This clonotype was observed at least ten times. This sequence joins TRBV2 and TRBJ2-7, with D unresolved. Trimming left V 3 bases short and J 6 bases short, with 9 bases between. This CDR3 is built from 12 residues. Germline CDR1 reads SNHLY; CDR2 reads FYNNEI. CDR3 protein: CASSDLGGEQYF. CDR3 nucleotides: TGTGCCAGCAGTGACTTGGGTGGCGAGCAGTACTTC. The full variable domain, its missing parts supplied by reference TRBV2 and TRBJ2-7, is EPEVTQTPSHQVTQMGQEVILRCVPISNHLYFYWYRQILGQKVEFLVSFYNNEISEKSEIFDDQFSVERPDGSNFTLKIRSTKLEDSAMYFCASSDLGGEQYFGPGTRLTVT.

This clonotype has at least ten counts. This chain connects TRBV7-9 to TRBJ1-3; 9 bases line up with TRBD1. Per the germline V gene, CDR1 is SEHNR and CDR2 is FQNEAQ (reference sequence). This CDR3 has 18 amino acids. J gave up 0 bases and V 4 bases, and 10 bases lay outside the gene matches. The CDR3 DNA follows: TGTGCCAGCAGCTCGACGGACAGGGGCGCCTTCTCTGGAAACACCATATATTTT. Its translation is CASSSTDRGAFSGNTIYF.

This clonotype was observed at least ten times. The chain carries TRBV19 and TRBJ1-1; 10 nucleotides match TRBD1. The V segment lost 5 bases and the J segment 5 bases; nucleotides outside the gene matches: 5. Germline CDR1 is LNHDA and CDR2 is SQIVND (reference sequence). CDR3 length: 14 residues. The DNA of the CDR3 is TGTGCCAGTAGTGGGGGACAGGGGTCGACTGAAGCTTTCTTT. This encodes CASSGGQGSTEAFF.

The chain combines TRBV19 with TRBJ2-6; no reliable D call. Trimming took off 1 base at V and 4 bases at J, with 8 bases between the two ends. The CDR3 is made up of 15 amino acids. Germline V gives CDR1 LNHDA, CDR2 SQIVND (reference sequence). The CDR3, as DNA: TGTGCCAGTAGTATAGCCGGGTCGGGGGCCAACGTCCTGACTTTC. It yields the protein CASSIAGSGANVLTF.

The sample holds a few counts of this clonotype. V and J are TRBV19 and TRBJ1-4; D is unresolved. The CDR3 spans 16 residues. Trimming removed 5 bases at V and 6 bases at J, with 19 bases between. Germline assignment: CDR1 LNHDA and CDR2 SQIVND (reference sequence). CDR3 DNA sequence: TGTGCCAGTAGTGGCCCCGAACGGGTACGAGATGAAAAACTGTTTTTT. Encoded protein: CASSGPERVRDEKLFF.

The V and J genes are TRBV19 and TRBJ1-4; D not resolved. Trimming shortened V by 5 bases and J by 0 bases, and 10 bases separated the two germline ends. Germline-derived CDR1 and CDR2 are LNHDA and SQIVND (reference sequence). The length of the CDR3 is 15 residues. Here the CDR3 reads CASSDMNTTNEKLFF. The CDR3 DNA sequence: TGTGCCAGTAGTGACATGAACACAACTAATGAAAAACTGTTTTTT. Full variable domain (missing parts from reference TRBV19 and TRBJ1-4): DGGITQSPKYLFRKEGQNVTLSCEQNLNHDAMYWYRQDPGQGLRLIYYSQIVNDFQKGDIAEGYSVSREKKESFPLTVTSAQKNPTAFYLCASSDMNTTNEKLFFGSGTQLSVL.

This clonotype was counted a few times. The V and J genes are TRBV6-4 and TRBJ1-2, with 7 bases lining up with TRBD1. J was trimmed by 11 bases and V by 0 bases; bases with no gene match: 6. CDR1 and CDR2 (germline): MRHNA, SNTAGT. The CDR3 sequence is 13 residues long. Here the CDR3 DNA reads TGTGCCAGCAGTGACTCCCAGCAGGGGGTATACACCTTC. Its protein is CASSDSQQGVYTF.

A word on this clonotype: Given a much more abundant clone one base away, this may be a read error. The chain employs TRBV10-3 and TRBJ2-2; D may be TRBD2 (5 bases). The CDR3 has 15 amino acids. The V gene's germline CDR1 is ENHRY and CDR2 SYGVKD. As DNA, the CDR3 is TGTGCCATCGCTTCAGGAATTGAGGTCGCCGGGGAGCTGTCTTTT. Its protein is CAIASGIEVAGELSF.

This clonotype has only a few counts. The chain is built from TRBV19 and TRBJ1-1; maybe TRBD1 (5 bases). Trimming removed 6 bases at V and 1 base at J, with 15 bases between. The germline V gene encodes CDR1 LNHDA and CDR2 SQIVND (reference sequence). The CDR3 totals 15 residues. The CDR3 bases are TGTGCCAGTAGAAAACGGGGTACAGGGAACACTGAAGCTTTCTTT. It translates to CASRKRGTGNTEAFF.

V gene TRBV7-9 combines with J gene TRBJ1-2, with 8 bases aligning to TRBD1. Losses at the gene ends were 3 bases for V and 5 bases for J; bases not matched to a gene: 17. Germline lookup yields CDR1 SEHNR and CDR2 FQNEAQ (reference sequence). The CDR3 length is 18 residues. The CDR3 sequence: CASSFRLDSGQEKYGYTF. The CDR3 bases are TGTGCCAGCAGCTTCCGACTCGACTCGGGACAGGAGAAATATGGCTACACCTTC.

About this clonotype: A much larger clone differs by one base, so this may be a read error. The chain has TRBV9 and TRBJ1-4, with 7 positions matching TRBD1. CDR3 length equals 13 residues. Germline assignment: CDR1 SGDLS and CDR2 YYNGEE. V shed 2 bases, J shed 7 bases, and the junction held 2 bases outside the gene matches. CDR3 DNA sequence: TGTGCCAGCAGCGTGACAGGGCGTGAAAAACTGTTTTTT. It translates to CASSVTGREKLFF.

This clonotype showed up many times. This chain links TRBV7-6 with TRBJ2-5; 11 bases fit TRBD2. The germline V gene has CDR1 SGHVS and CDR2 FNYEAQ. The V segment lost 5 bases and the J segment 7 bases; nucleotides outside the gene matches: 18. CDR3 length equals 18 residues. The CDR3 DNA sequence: TGTGCCAGCAGCCCTAGGGGAACTAGCGGGAGCGTCCAGGGGACCCAGTACTTC. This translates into CASSPRGTSGSVQGTQYF.

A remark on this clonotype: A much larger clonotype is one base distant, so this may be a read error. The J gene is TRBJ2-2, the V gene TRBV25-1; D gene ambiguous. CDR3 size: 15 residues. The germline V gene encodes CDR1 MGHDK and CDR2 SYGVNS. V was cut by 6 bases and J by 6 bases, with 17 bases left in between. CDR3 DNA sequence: TGTGCCAGCAGCTTGGGTTCCCTGTTGTCCGGGGAGCTGTTTTTT. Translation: CASSLGSLLSGELFF.